The sequence of this T cell receptor (beta chain) was determined in a study of CD8+CD57+ T cells in acquired aplastic anemia. About the research overall: Roughly 3 ug was the average amount of DNA from sorted CD4+ and CD8+ cells.

The use of genomic DNA as template underpinned the TCR beta VDJ and CDR3 profiling. TCRdb ran MiXCR on the reads and lists one entry per CDR3 protein. Of 190,000 or so distinct CDR3 sequences in the sample, 48% are singletons; the top ten hold around 1.8%. By flow cytometry, patients selected for sequencing had shown an expansion of CD8+CD57+ cells. All participating patients were living with severe acquired aplastic anemia. Study-wide results and caveats: Between patients and controls, CD8+ Simpson's diversity did not vary significantly.

Details on this clonotype: The antigen remains undetermined.

J was trimmed by 4 bases and V by 7 bases; bases with no gene match: 6. Germline CDR1 reads SNHLY; CDR2 reads FYNNEI. The CDR3 covers 13 residues. The rearrangement uses TRBV2 and TRBJ2-7, with 8 bases that match TRBD2. The sequenced material came from sorted CD4+, CD8+, or CD8+CD57+ T cells (not recorded which) from PBMCs. The source of this sequence is a human donor with aplastic anemia. Here the CDR3 DNA reads TGTGCCAGCAAGCCGGGACTAGTTTACGAGCAGTACTTC. Amino acid sequence: CASKPGLVYEQYF.